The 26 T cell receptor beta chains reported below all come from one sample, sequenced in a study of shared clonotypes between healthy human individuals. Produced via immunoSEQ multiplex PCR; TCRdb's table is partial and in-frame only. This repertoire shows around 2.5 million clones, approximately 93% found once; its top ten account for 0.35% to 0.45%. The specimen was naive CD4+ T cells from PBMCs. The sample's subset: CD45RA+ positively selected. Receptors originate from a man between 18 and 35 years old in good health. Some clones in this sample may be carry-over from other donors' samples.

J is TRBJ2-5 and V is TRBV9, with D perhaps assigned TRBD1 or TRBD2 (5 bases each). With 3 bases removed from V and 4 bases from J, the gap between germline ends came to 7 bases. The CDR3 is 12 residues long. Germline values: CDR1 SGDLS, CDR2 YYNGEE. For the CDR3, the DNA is TGTGCCAGCAGCGCAGGGACAGAGACCCAGTACTTC. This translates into CASSAGTETQYF.

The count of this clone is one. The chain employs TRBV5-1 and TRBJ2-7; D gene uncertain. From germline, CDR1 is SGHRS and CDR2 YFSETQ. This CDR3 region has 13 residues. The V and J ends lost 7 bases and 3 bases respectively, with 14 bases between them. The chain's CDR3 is CASSSVLHYEQYF. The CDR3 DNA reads TGCGCCAGCTCATCAGTCCTCCACTACGAGCAGTACTTC. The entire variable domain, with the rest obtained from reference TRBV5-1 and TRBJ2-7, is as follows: KAGVTQTPRYLIKTRGQQVTLSCSPISGHRSVSWYQQTPGQGLQFLFEYFSETQRNKGNFPGRFSGRQFSNSRSEMNVSTLELGDSALYLCASSSVLHYEQYFGPGTRLTVT.

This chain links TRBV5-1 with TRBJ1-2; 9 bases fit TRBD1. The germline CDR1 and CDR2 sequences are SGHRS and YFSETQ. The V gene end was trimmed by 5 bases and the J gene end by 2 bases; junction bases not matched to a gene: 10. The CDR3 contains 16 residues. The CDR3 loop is CASSSNRGPANYGYTF. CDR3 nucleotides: TGCGCCAGCAGTTCAAACAGGGGGCCCGCCAACTATGGCTACACCTTC.

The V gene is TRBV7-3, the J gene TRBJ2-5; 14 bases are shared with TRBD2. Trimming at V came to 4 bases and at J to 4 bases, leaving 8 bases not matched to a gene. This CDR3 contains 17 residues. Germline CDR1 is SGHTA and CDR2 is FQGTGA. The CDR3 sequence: CASSWGLAGEVGETQYF. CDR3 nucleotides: TGTGCCAGCAGCTGGGGACTAGCGGGAGAGGTTGGAGAGACCCAGTACTTC.

CDR3 bases: TGTGCCAGCAGTCCGCTAAGAGACAGGGCGGGTCAGCCCCAGCATTTT. It codes for CASSPLRDRAGQPQHF. The rearrangement uses TRBV27 and TRBJ1-5, with 7 bases identical to TRBD1. Germline CDR1 MNHEY, CDR2 SMNVEV (reference sequence). This CDR3 comprises 16 residues. The J segment lost 6 bases and the V segment lost 5 bases, leaving 13 bases of the junction unmatched.

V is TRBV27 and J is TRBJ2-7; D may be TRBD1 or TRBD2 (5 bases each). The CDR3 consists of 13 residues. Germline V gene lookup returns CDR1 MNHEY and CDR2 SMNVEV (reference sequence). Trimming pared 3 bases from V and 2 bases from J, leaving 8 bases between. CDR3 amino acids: CASSLGETYEQYF. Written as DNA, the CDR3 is TGTGCCAGCAGTTTGGGGGAAACCTACGAGCAGTACTTC.

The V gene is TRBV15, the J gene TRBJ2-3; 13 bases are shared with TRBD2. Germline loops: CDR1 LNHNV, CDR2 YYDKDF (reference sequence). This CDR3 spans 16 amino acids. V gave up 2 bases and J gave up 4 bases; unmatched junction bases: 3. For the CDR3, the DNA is TGTGCCACCAGCAGACGGACTAGCGGGAGCGCAGATACGCAGTATTTT. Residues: CATSRRTSGSADTQYF.

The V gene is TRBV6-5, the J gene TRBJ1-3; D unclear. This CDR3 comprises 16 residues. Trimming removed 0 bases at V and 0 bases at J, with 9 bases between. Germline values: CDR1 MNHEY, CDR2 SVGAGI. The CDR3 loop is CASSYSFRTSGNTIYF. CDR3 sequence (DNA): TGTGCCAGCAGTTACTCGTTCCGTACCTCTGGAAACACCATATATTTT.

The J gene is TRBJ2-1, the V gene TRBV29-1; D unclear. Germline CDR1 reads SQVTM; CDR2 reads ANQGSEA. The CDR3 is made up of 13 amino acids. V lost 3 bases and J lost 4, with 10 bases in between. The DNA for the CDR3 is TGCAGCGTTGACCCTCTCCATTACAATGAGCAGTTCTTC. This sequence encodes CSVDPLHYNEQFF.

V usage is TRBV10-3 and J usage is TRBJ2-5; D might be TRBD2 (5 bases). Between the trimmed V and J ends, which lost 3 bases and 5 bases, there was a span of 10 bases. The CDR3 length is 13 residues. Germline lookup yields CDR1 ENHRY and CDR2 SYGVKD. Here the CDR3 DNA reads TGTGCCATCAGTGAACTAGTAGGGGAGACCCAGTACTTC. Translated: CAISELVGETQYF.

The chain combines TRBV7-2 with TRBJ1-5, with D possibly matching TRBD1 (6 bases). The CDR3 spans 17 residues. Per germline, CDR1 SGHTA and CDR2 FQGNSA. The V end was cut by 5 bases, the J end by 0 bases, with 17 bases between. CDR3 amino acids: CASSKGTRVYSNQPQHF. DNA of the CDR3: TGTGCCAGCAGCAAAGGGACACGGGTTTATAGCAATCAGCCCCAGCATTTT.

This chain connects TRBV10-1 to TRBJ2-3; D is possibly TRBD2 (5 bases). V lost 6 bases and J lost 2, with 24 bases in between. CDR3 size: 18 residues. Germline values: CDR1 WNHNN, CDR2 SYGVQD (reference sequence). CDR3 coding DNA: TGCGCCAGCAGCCAACGGATTCGATCGGGATTATTCACAGATACGCAGTATTTT. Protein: CASSQRIRSGLFTDTQYF.

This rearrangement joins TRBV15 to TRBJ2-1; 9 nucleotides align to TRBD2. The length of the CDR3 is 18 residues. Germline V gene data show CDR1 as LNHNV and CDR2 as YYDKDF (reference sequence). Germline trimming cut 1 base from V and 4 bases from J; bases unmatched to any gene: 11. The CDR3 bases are TGTGCCACCAGCAGAGCCCCAGTTGGTAGCGGGAGATACAATGAGCAGTTCTTC. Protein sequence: CATSRAPVGSGRYNEQFF.

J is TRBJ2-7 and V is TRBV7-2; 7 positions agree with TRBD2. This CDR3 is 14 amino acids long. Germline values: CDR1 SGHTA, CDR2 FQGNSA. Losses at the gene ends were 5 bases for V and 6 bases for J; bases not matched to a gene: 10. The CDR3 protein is CASSPPPGTIEQYF. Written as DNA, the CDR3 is TGTGCCAGCAGCCCTCCTCCCGGGACTATCGAGCAGTACTTC. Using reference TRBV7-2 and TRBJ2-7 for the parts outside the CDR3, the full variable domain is GAGVSQSPSNKVTEKGKDVELRCDPISGHTALYWYRQSLGQGLEFLIYFQGNSAPDKSGLPSDRFSAERTGGSVSTLTIQRTQQEDSAVYLCASSPPPGTIEQYFGPGTRLTVT.

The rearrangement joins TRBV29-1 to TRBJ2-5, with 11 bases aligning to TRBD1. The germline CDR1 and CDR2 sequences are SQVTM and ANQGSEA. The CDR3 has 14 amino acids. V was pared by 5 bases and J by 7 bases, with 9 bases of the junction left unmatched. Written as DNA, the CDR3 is TGCAGCGTTTTTGGGACAGGGGGGAGGCGGACCCAGTACTTC. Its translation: CSVFGTGGRRTQYF.

The CDR3 loop reads CASSRPPGYEQYF. The CDR3 DNA reads TGTGCCAGCAGCCGCCCGCCAGGCTACGAGCAGTACTTC. The chain is built from TRBV4-2 and TRBJ2-7; D unclear. Germline-derived CDR1 and CDR2 are LGHNA and YNFKEQ. The germline V and J ends were trimmed by 4 bases and 3 bases, with 10 bases remaining between them. This CDR3 has 13 amino acids.

The CDR3 is CASSLSRGGGANEQFF. The CDR3, as DNA: TGTGCCAGCAGCTTATCCCGAGGAGGGGGCGCCAATGAGCAGTTCTTC. The J gene is TRBJ2-1, the V gene TRBV7-2; a weak D match, TRBD1 (7 bases). V was clipped by 2 bases and J by 6 bases, with 17 bases between them. The germline CDR1 and CDR2 sequences are SGHTA and FQGNSA. CDR3 length: 16 residues.

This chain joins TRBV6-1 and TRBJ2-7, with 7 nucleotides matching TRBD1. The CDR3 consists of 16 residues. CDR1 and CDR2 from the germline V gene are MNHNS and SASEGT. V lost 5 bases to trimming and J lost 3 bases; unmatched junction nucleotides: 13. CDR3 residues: CASSQGTTGAGYEQYF. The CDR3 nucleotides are TGTGCCAGCAGTCAAGGAACTACAGGGGCCGGCTACGAGCAGTACTTC.

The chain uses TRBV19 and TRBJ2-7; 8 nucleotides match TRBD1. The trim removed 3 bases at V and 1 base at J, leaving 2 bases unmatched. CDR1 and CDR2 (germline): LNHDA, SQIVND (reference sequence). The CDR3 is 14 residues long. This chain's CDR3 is CASSMDRASYEQYF. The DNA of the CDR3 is TGTGCCAGTAGTATGGACAGGGCTTCCTACGAGCAGTACTTC. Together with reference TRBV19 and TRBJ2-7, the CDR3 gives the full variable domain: DGGITQSPKYLFRKEGQNVTLSCEQNLNHDAMYWYRQDPGQGLRLIYYSQIVNDFQKGDIAEGYSVSREKKESFPLTVTSAQKNPTAFYLCASSMDRASYEQYFGPGTRLTVT.

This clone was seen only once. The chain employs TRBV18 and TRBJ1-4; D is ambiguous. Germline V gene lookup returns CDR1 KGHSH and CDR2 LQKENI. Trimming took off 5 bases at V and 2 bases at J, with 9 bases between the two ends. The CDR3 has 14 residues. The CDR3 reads CASSSEWTNEKLFF. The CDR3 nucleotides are TGTGCCAGCTCATCAGAGTGGACTAATGAAAAACTGTTTTTT. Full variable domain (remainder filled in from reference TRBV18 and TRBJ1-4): NAGVMQNPRHLVRRRGQEARLRCSPMKGHSHVYWYRQLPEEGLKFMVYLQKENIIDESGMPKERFSAEFPKEGPSILRIQQVVRGDSAAYFCASSSEWTNEKLFFGSGTQLSVL.

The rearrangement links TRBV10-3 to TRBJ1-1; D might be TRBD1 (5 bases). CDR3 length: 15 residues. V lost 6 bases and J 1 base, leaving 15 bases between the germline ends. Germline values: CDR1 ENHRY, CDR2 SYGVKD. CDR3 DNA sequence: TGTGCCATCAGCCCCCGGGACGGGCCGAACACTGAAGCTTTCTTT. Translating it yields CAISPRDGPNTEAFF.

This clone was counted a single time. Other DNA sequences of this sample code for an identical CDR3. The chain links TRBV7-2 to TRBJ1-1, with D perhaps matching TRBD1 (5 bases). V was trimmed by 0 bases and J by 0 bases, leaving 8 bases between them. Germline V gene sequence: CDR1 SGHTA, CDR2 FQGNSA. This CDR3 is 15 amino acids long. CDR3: CASSLAGTLNTEAFF. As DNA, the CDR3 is TGTGCCAGCAGCTTAGCAGGGACCTTGAACACTGAAGCTTTCTTT.

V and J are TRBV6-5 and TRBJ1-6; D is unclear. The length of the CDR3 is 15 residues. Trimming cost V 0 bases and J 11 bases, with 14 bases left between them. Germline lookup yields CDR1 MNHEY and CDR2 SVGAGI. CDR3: CASSYSGDPGAPLHF. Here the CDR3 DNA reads TGTGCCAGCAGTTACTCGGGTGACCCTGGCGCACCCCTCCACTTT.

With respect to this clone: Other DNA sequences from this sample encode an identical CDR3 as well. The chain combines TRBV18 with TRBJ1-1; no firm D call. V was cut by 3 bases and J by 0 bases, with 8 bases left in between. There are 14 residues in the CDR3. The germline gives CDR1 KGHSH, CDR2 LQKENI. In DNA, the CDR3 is TGTGCCAGCTCACCGGCCAGCCTGAACACTGAAGCTTTCTTT. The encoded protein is CASSPASLNTEAFF.

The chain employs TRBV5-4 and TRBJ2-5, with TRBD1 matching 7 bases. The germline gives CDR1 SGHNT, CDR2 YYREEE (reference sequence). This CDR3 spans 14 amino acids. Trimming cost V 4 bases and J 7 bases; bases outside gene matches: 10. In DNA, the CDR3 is TGTGCCAGCAGCCTCCAGGGGGTCCCTGCGACCCAGTACTTC. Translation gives CASSLQGVPATQYF.

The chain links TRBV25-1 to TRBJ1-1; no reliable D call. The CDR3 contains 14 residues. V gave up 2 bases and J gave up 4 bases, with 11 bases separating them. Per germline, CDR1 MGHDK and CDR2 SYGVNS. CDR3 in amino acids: CASSEGVGSTEAFF. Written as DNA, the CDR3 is TGTGCCAGCAGTGAAGGGGTGGGGAGCACTGAAGCTTTCTTT.